This T cell receptor (beta chain) came from a study of T cells in localized non-small cell lung cancer. Concerning this clone: Its matching antigen is unknown.

V lost 0 bases to trimming and J lost 1 base, with 6 bases between them. The germline V gene encodes CDR1 LNHNV and CDR2 YYDKDF (reference sequence). The CDR3 extends over 14 amino acids. Sequenced by immunoSEQ multiplex PCR; TCRdb stores in-frame clones only, minus some. The sample contains about 40,000 clones, roughly 90% of which appear only once. Findings of the study overall: It was uninvolved adjacent lung that showed the highest T cell clonality, exceeding tumor. In the blood, greater T cell density corresponded to longer overall survival. Without multi-region sequencing, intratumor heterogeneity could not be excluded. Median detection of top 100 tumor clones in adjacent lung was around 59 clones.

V usage is TRBV15 and J usage is TRBJ1-1; D uncertain. The receptor comes from a woman aged 35-70 years with stage II lung adenocarcinoma. Sequenced material: PBMCs, taken before any cancer treatment. CDR3 bases: TGTGCCACCAGCAGAGATCCGCGGAACACTGAAGCTTTCTTT. Encoded protein: CATSRDPRNTEAFF.